This T cell receptor (beta chain) was captured by sequencing in a study of blood T cell repertoires in COVID-19. For the study at large: COVID-19 samples from acute and convalescent phases originated in the United States, Italy and Spain. T cells, B-cell-depleted T cells, or PBMCs supplied cDNA or gDNA.

V shed 3 bases and J shed 2 bases, with 16 bases lying between them. From germline, CDR1 is SGHNT and CDR2 YYREEE (reference sequence). The CDR3 extends over 16 amino acids. In the authors' workflow: Amplifying reference gene primers gave estimates of nucleated cell counts. The data were produced by immunoSEQ multiplex PCR, yet TCRdb's version contains in-frame clones alone and is incomplete. V and J calls and clone size follow that table, whereas D and trimming were derived from the DNA. The sample includes around 300,000 clones, 85% of them seen just once. The sequencing sample was made of peripheral blood. J is TRBJ2-3 and V is TRBV5-4; perhaps TRBD1 as D (5 bases). The receptor's source is a human donor in a cohort sampled during active COVID-19. The CDR3, as DNA: TGTGCCAGCAGCTCGTCCGACAGAAGGTCCACAGATACGCAGTATTTT. Translating gives CASSSSDRRSTDTQYF.